The clone carrying this T cell receptor (beta chain) was seen only a few times. The data belong to a study of Graves' ophthalmopathy and Graves' hyperthyroidism. The germline V gene encodes CDR1 SGHTA and CDR2 FQGNSA. The V end was cut by 1 base, the J end by 6 bases, with 7 bases between. The CDR3 extends over 13 amino acids. RNA transcripts were the source from which TCR beta CDR3 regions were amplified. An opening RT-PCR round employed HTBI primers and preceded a second-round multiplex PCR. Via MiXCR, TCRdb re-called the multiplex PCR reads, giving one row per CDR3 protein. The sample yields some 520,000 distinct CDR3 sequences, around an eighth seen once.

The specimen sequenced was blood. The origin of this receptor is a woman aged 25-40 years with Graves' ophthalmopathy. V gene TRBV7-2 combines with J gene TRBJ1-3, with D hard to call. CDR3 sequence reads: CASSLGLENTIYF. CDR3 in DNA: TGTGCCAGCAGCTTAGGGCTAGAAAACACCATATATTTT.